Below, 25 T cell receptor beta chains from the same sample are listed, as sequenced in a study of shared clonotypes between healthy human individuals. The method was immunoSEQ multiplex PCR; TCRdb's version includes in-frame clones alone and lacks a portion of them. The table has about 480,000 clones, roughly 85% seen once. Sequenced: PBMCs. Receptor source: a woman between 40 and 50 years old in good health. Some clones in this sample may be carry-over from other donors' samples.

CDR3 in amino acids: CATTVGGGNQPQHF. The CDR3 region has the DNA TGTGCCACTACCGTCGGCGGGGGAAATCAGCCCCAGCATTTT. This chain joins TRBV19 and TRBJ1-5; possible D gene TRBD1, 5 bases. Germline V gene data show CDR1 as LNHDA and CDR2 as SQIVND (reference sequence). The V end was cut by 10 bases, the J end by 4 bases, with 17 bases between. The CDR3 spans 14 residues.

This clone turned up a few times. V is TRBV28 and J is TRBJ1-5, with D uncertain. The V gene lost 6 bases and the J gene lost 2 bases, with 14 bases spanning the gap. Per germline, CDR1 MDHEN and CDR2 SYDVKM. The CDR3 extends over 15 amino acids. In nucleotides, the CDR3 is TGTGCCAGCAGAGGACCCTCTCGGGGCAATCAGCCCCAGCATTTT. It translates to CASRGPSRGNQPQHF.

A remark on this clone: The junction does not match germline at one end; this may be a read error. The V call is TRBV7-7, the J call TRBJ2-5; possibly TRBD2 for D (5 bases). CDR1 is SSHAT, CDR2 FNYEAQ, per germline (reference sequence). The CDR3 is 13 residues long. The CDR3 loop reads CASSEWRQETQYF. The DNA for the CDR3 is TGTGCTAGCAGCGAGTGGAGGCAAGAGACCCAGTACTTC.

This chain links TRBV6-1 with TRBJ2-2; D unresolved. This CDR3 has 12 amino acids. V lost 3 bases to trimming and J lost 4 bases, with 3 bases between them. CDR1 and CDR2 from the germline V gene are MNHNS and SASEGT. This chain's CDR3 is CASSESTGELFF. The CDR3 DNA reads TGTGCCAGCAGTGAGAGCACCGGGGAGCTGTTTTTT.

The chain is built from TRBV5-1 and TRBJ1-3; tentative D call: TRBD1 (5 bases). Germline lookup yields CDR1 SGHRS and CDR2 YFSETQ. The CDR3 runs to 15 residues. The V end lost 1 base, the J end lost 3 bases, and 11 bases lay between the germline ends. This CDR3 is CASSLFAGGGNTIYF. CDR3 coding DNA: TGCGCCAGCAGCTTGTTTGCTGGGGGTGGAAACACCATATATTTT.

The sample holds one count of this clone. V and J are TRBV4-1 and TRBJ2-7; 7 bases map to TRBD2. The CDR3 extends over 15 amino acids. With V trimmed by 8 bases and J by 3 bases, 13 bases remained unmatched. The V gene's germline CDR1 is MGHRA and CDR2 YSYEKL. CDR3 bases: TGCGCCAGCGGTACACCGGGAGGCAGATACTACGAGCAGTACTTC. It specifies CASGTPGGRYYEQYF.

The V gene is TRBV10-3, the J gene TRBJ2-7; weak D call: TRBD2 (6 bases). Trimming left V 3 bases short and J 0 bases short, with 15 bases between. The CDR3 contains 16 residues. CDR1 ENHRY and CDR2 SYGVKD come from the germline V gene. CDR3 sequence reads: CAISDSSGGSSYEQYF. The DNA for the CDR3 is TGTGCCATCAGTGACTCCTCCGGGGGAAGCTCCTACGAGCAGTACTTC.

The rearrangement links TRBV15 to TRBJ2-2; tentatively, D is TRBD2 (5 bases). Per the germline V gene, CDR1 is LNHNV and CDR2 is YYDKDF (reference sequence). The CDR3 is 16 residues long. V lost 0 bases, J lost 1 base, and 9 bases lay in between. The CDR3 DNA follows: TGTGCCACCAGCAGAGAGGCTAGCCAGAACACCGGGGAGCTGTTTTTT. It specifies CATSREASQNTGELFF.

The J gene is TRBJ2-7, the V gene TRBV13; D might be TRBD1 or TRBD2, each matching 5 bases. V was clipped by 1 base and J by 5 bases, with 9 bases between them. CDR3 length: 13 amino acids. Looked up from germline, CDR1 is PRHDT and CDR2 is FYEKMQ (reference sequence). CDR3 sequence: CASSLERGHEQYF. The CDR3 DNA reads as TGTGCCAGCAGCTTAGAGAGGGGTCACGAGCAGTACTTC. Full variable domain (outside the CDR3, taken from reference TRBV13 and TRBJ2-7): AAGVIQSPRHLIKEKRETATLKCYPIPRHDTVYWYQQGPGQDPQFLISFYEKMQSDKGSIPDRFSAQQFSDYHSELNMSSLELGDSALYFCASSLERGHEQYFGPGTRLTVT.

This chain joins TRBV5-1 and TRBJ2-1, with D perhaps TRBD2 (7 bases). CDR1 is SGHRS, CDR2 YFSETQ, per germline. The V end lost 4 bases, the J end lost 6 bases, and 17 bases lay between the germline ends. This CDR3 has 15 amino acids. The CDR3 loop is CASSPTLGGGNEQFF. The CDR3 nucleotides read TGCGCCAGCAGCCCCACCCTGGGAGGGGGCAATGAGCAGTTCTTC.

The chain recombines TRBV28 with TRBJ1-2, with unresolved D. CDR1 is MDHEN and CDR2 is SYDVKM in the germline V gene. The CDR3 runs to 12 residues. Trimming shortened V by 3 bases and J by 4 bases, and 6 bases separated the two germline ends. The chain's CDR3 is CASSLRAYGYTF. CDR3 DNA: TGTGCCAGCAGTTTGAGAGCCTATGGCTACACCTTC.

The chain combines TRBV4-3 with TRBJ1-2, with a weak D call TRBD1 (5 bases). V was cut by 1 base and J by 8 bases, with 20 bases left in between. Germline lookup yields CDR1 LGHNA and CDR2 YSLEER. The CDR3 is made up of 16 amino acids. The CDR3 here is CASSQGAAGSAGGYTF. For the CDR3, the DNA is TGCGCCAGCAGCCAAGGGGCCGCAGGGAGCGCCGGGGGCTACACCTTC.

The gene calls are TRBV28 and TRBJ1-5; D is unclear. The CDR3 spans 13 residues. The germline V and J ends were trimmed by 6 bases and 7 bases, with 13 bases remaining between them. Germline CDR1 is MDHEN and CDR2 is SYDVKM. The CDR3 reads CASSPPLLQPQHF. CDR3 bases: TGTGCCAGCAGCCCCCCTTTGCTCCAGCCCCAGCATTTT.

This chain joins TRBV27 and TRBJ2-1; possible D gene TRBD2, 6 bases. The CDR3 is 15 amino acids. V was clipped by 6 bases and J by 6 bases, with 18 bases between them. Germline CDR1 reads MNHEY; CDR2 reads SMNVEV (reference sequence). The CDR3 here is CASSRRGGEFNEQFF. The CDR3 DNA sequence: TGTGCCAGCAGCCGCCGTGGAGGGGAGTTCAATGAGCAGTTCTTC.

V and J are TRBV7-3 and TRBJ2-7; D call uncertain. This CDR3 has 13 amino acids. The ends were cut back, 1 base at V and 3 bases at J, with 7 bases in the middle. Germline lookup yields CDR1 SGHTA and CDR2 FQGTGA. The CDR3 is CASSLRSGYEQYF. In DNA, the CDR3 is TGTGCCAGCAGCTTAAGGTCCGGCTACGAGCAGTACTTC.

This clone was picked up one time. This rearrangement joins TRBV7-6 to TRBJ2-7, with D perhaps matching TRBD1 (6 bases). This CDR3 is built from 15 residues. Germline-derived CDR1 and CDR2 are SGHVS and FNYEAQ. V lost 3 bases to trimming and J lost 0 bases, with 12 bases between them. In nucleotides, the CDR3 is TGTGCCAGCAGCTTGGGACAACTGAGCTCCTACGAGCAGTACTTC. It specifies CASSLGQLSSYEQYF.

As DNA, the CDR3 is TGTGCCTGGAGTCTCGCGGTGCCTGGAAACACCATATATTTT. It yields the protein CAWSLAVPGNTIYF. This sequence joins TRBV30 and TRBJ1-3; unclear D gene. The CDR3 runs to 14 residues. Trimming cost V 2 bases and J 2 bases, with 10 bases left between them. Looked up from germline, CDR1 is GTSNPN and CDR2 is SVGIG (reference sequence).

This clone has a single count. The V call is TRBV19, the J call TRBJ2-4, with D uncertain. The V gene's germline CDR1 is LNHDA and CDR2 SQIVND (reference sequence). This CDR3 has 13 residues. The V gene lost 3 bases and the J gene lost 5 bases, with 8 bases spanning the gap. CDR3 sequence (DNA): TGTGCCAGTAGTATTGGGAACCAAAACATTCAGTACTTC. Translation: CASSIGNQNIQYF.

V usage is TRBV5-1 and J usage is TRBJ2-5; TRBD2 might be the D (5 bases). The CDR3 is made up of 16 amino acids. V was pared by 0 bases and J by 7 bases, with 19 bases between. The germline V gene encodes CDR1 SGHRS and CDR2 YFSETQ. The CDR3 reads CASSLVSSGGSRTQYF. As DNA, the CDR3 is TGCGCCAGCAGCTTGGTATCCAGCGGAGGTTCAAGGACCCAGTACTTC.

The chain recombines TRBV5-1 with TRBJ2-5; no clear D. The CDR3 sequence is 15 residues long. Trimming took off 0 bases at V and 3 bases at J, with 12 bases between the two ends. The V gene's germline CDR1 is SGHRS and CDR2 YFSETQ. The CDR3 is CASSLAAPWEETQYF. The CDR3, as DNA: TGCGCCAGCAGCTTGGCGGCACCTTGGGAAGAGACCCAGTACTTC.

The chain recombines TRBV7-9 with TRBJ2-1; 8 bases fit TRBD2. The germline gives CDR1 SEHNR, CDR2 FQNEAQ (reference sequence). Unmatched junction bases numbered 11, after V lost 1 base and J lost 15 bases. The CDR3 loop spans 14 amino acids. Written as DNA, the CDR3 is TGTGCCAGCAGCTTAGGGGGACTAGGCGGTTTTTCGTTCTTC. This encodes CASSLGGLGGFSFF. Full variable domain (remainder filled in from reference TRBV7-9 and TRBJ2-1): DTGVSQNPRHKITKRGQNVTFRCDPISEHNRLYWYRQTLGQGPEFLTYFQNEAQLEKSRLLSDRFSAERPKGSFSTLEIQRTEQGDSAMYLCASSLGGLGGFSFFGPGTRLTVL.

The chain uses TRBV29-1 and TRBJ2-3; D not resolved. CDR3 length equals 10 residues. Germline loops: CDR1 SQVTM, CDR2 ANQGSEA. V was clipped by 7 bases and J by 5 bases, with 7 bases between them. The CDR3 bases are TGCAGCGCCGACGGAGATACGCAGTATTTT. It translates to CSADGDTQYF.

This chain joins TRBV5-6 and TRBJ2-3; 10 bases map to TRBD2. V gave up 0 bases and J gave up 1 base; unmatched junction bases: 5. CDR3 length equals 17 residues. Germline V lookup: CDR1 SGHDT, CDR2 YYEEEE. The CDR3 spells CASSLGLAGVGTDTQYF. In DNA form, the CDR3 reads TGTGCCAGCAGCTTGGGCCTAGCGGGAGTTGGCACAGATACGCAGTATTTT.

With respect to this clone: The same CDR3 is also encoded by other DNA sequences in this sample. V usage is TRBV29-1 and J usage is TRBJ1-5; TRBD1 might be the D (6 bases). The CDR3 sequence is 12 residues long. Trimming removed 4 bases at V and 5 bases at J, with 9 bases between. Germline V gives CDR1 SQVTM, CDR2 ANQGSEA. The CDR3 bases are TGCAGCGTTGCACAGGGCGATCAGCCCCAGCATTTT. Its protein product is CSVAQGDQPQHF.

This chain links TRBV21-1 with TRBJ1-1; TRBD1, as called in the table, went unchecked against the DNA. TRBV21-1 is flagged as a pseudogene. The CDR3 loop spans 13 amino acids. In DNA form, the CDR3 reads TGTGCCAGCAGAGAGGGGGCGAGAACTGAAGCTTTCTTT. Translating gives CASREGARTEAFF.